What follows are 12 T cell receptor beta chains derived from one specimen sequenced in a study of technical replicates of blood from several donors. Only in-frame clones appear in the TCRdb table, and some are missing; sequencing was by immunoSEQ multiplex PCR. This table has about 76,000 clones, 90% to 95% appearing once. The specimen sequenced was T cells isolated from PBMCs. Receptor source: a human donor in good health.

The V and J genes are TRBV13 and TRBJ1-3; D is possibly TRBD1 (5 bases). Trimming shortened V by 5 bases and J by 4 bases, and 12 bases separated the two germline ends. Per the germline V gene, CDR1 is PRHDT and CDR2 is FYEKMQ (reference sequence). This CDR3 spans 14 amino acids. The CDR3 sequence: CASSPRAGGNTIYF. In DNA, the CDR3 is TGTGCCAGCAGCCCCAGGGCGGGGGGAAACACCATATATTTT.

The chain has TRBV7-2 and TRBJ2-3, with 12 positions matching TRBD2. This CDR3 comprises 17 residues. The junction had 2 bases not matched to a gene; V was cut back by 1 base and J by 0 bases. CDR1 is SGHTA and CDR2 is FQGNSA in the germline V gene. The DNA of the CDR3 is TGTGCCAGCAGCTTAGAGGGACTAGCGGGCAGCACAGATACGCAGTATTTT. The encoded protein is CASSLEGLAGSTDTQYF.

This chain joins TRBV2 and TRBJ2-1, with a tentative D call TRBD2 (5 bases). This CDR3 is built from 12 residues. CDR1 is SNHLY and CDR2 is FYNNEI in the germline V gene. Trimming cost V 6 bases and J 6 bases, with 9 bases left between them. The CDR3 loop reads CASRSGPNEQFF. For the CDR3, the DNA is TGTGCCAGCAGGAGCGGACCCAATGAGCAGTTCTTC.

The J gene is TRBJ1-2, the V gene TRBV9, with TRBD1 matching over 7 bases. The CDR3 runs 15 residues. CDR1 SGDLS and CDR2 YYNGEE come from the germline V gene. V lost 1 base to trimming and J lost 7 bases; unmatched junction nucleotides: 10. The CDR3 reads CASSVLPDRAPGYTF. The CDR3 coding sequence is TGTGCCAGCAGCGTATTACCCGACAGGGCACCTGGCTACACCTTC.

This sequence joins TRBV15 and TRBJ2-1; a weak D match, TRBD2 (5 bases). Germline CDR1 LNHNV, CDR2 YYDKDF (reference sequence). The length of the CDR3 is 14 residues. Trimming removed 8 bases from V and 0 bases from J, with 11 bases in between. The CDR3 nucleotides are TGTGCCACCGAATCTACTAGCTCCTACAATGAGCAGTTCTTC. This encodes CATESTSSYNEQFF.

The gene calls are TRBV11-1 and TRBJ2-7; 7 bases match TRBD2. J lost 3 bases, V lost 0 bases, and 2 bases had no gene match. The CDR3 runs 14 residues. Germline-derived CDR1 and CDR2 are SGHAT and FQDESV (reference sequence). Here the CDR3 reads CASSLAGGIYEQYF. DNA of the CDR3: TGTGCCAGCAGCTTAGCGGGAGGGATCTACGAGCAGTACTTC. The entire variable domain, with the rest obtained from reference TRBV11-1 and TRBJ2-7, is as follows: EAEVAQSPRYKITEKSQAVAFWCDPISGHATLYWYRQILGQGPELLVQFQDESVVDDSQLPKDRFSAERLKGVDSTLKIQPAELGDSAMYLCASSLAGGIYEQYFGPGTRLTVT.

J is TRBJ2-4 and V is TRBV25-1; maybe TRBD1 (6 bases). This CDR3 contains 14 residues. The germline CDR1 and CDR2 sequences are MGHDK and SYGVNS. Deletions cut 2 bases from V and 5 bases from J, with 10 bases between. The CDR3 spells CASSEPGDENIQYF. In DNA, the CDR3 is TGTGCCAGCAGTGAACCAGGGGATGAAAACATTCAGTACTTC.

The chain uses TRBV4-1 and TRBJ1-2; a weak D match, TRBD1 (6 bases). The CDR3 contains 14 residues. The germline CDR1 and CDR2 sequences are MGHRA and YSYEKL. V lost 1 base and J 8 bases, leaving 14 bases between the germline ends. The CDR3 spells CASSQVTGIQGYTF. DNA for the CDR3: TGCGCCAGCAGCCAAGTTACAGGGATTCAAGGCTACACCTTC.

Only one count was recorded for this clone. CDR3 sequence (DNA): TGTGCCAGCAGCCGCCAAGGGGGCGGCGAGCAGTACTTC. Translated, it gives CASSRQGGGEQYF. The V gene is TRBV11-3, the J gene TRBJ2-7, with 7 nucleotides matching TRBD1. Trimming removed 5 bases from V and 6 bases from J; junction bases left unmatched: 7. Looked up from germline, CDR1 is SGHNT and CDR2 is YENEEA. The CDR3 runs 13 residues.

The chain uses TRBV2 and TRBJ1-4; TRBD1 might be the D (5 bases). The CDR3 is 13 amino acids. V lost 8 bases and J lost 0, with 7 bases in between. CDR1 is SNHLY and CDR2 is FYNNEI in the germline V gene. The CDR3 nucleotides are TGTGCCAGCTGGACATCAACTAATGAAAAACTGTTTTTT. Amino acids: CASWTSTNEKLFF.

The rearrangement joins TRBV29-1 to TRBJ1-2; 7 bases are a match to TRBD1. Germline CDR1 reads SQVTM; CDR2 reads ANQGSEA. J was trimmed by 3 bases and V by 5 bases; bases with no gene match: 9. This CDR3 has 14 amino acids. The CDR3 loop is CSVLLRQGYYGYTF. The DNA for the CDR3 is TGCAGCGTTTTGCTTAGACAGGGATACTATGGCTACACCTTC.

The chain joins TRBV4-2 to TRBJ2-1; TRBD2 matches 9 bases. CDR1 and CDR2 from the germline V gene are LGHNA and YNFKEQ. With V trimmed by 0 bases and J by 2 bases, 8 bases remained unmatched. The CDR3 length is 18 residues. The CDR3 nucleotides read TGTGCCAGCAGCCAAGATGGACTAGCGATAGGGACCTACAATGAGCAGTTCTTC. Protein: CASSQDGLAIGTYNEQFF.